The 11 T cell receptor beta chains given below trace back to one sample, sequenced in a study of T-cell reconstitution after alpha-beta-depleted transplantation in children. The TCRbeta library was prepared with unique molecular identifiers. TCRdb used MiXCR to reprocess the PCR reads, holding one entry per CDR3 protein. The sample records about 980,000 distinct CDR3 sequences, around 30% being singletons. Specimen: PBMCs, mostly from graft donor cells, collected 360 days after TCRalphabeta/CD19-depleted stem cell transplant. The receptors were gathered from a boy under two years old who had a stem cell transplant for SCID, so the T cells may come from the graft donor.

The chain joins TRBV28 to TRBJ2-5; tentatively, D is TRBD2 (7 bases). CDR3 length: 15 residues. Per the germline V gene, CDR1 is MDHEN and CDR2 is SYDVKM. V gave up 7 bases and J gave up 7 bases, with 22 bases separating them. CDR3 nucleotide sequence: TGTGCCAGCATGTATTGGGGGGGGCTCGGCGGGACCCAGTACTTC. This sequence encodes CASMYWGGLGGTQYF.

This clonotype came up a few times. The J gene is TRBJ1-1, the V gene TRBV24-1; 10 nucleotides align to TRBD1. CDR1 is KGHDR, CDR2 SFDVKD, per germline. CDR3 length equals 15 residues. Trimming cost V 3 bases and J 11 bases; bases outside gene matches: 11. The CDR3 sequence is CATSDPGTGDHRAFF. The CDR3 DNA reads as TGTGCCACCAGTGATCCCGGGACAGGGGACCATCGGGCTTTCTTT.

This clonotype was found many times. This sequence joins TRBV27 and TRBJ2-7, with D possibly TRBD2 on 6 matching bases. Per germline, CDR1 MNHEY and CDR2 SMNVEV (reference sequence). The CDR3 loop spans 14 amino acids. V was pared by 8 bases and J by 0 bases, with 14 bases between. CDR3 residues: CASSKGLRSYEQYF. DNA of the CDR3: TGTGCCAGCTCGAAGGGACTCCGCTCCTACGAGCAGTACTTC.

The chain is built from TRBV6-2 or TRBV6-3 and TRBJ1-1; D gene unclear. Trimming pared 8 bases from V and 4 bases from J, leaving 20 bases between. From germline, CDR1 is MNHEY and CDR2 SVGEGT. CDR3 length: 15 residues. CDR3 bases: TGTGCCAGCCGCCAGATACTGGATGGGGTCACTGAAGCTTTCTTT. It specifies CASRQILDGVTEAFF.

Comment on this clonotype: The CDR3 does not close with the conserved phenylalanine or tryptophan, likely indicating a read error. The chain couples TRBV7-2 to TRBJ1-3; D gene uncertain. The CDR3 is 15 residues long. Germline values: CDR1 SGHTA, CDR2 FQGNSA. The V and J ends lost 0 bases and 0 bases respectively, with 6 bases between them. The CDR3 spells CASSLAGFSGNTIYS. The DNA of the CDR3 is TGTGCCAGCAGCTTAGCCGGGTTCTCTGGAAACACCATATATTCT.

This clonotype has only a few counts. This rearrangement joins TRBV25-1 to TRBJ2-1, with TRBD2 matching over 9 bases. CDR3 size: 15 residues. Germline V gene lookup returns CDR1 MGHDK and CDR2 SYGVNS. V trimming: 1 base; J trimming: 7 bases; junction bases outside the gene matches: 5. The CDR3 region has the DNA TGTGCCAGCAGTGAATTCCTAGCGGGGAGGAATGAGCAGTTCTTC. This codes for CASSEFLAGRNEQFF.

V gene TRBV6-5 combines with J gene TRBJ2-2; D remains unclear. Germline CDR1 MNHEY, CDR2 SVGAGI. The CDR3 extends over 12 amino acids. Trimming shortened V by 8 bases and J by 7 bases, and 11 bases separated the two germline ends. CDR3 region: CASGLRIGELFF. DNA of the CDR3: TGTGCCAGCGGCCTACGGATCGGGGAGCTGTTTTTT.

The V and J genes are TRBV6-1 and TRBJ2-7, with 8 bases fitting TRBD1. Germline CDR1 and CDR2: MNHNS and SASEGT. This CDR3 comprises 13 residues. CDR3 region: CSSGQGPSYEQYF. CDR3 nucleotide sequence: TGTTCCTCCGGACAGGGACCTTCCTACGAGCAGTACTTC.

This clonotype has more than one count but fewer than ten. The chain recombines TRBV12-3 or TRBV12-4 with TRBJ2-7; perhaps D is TRBD1 or TRBD2 (5 bases each). This CDR3 is built from 17 residues. Between the trimmed V and J ends, which lost 2 bases and 9 bases, there was a span of 26 bases. CDR3 sequence: CASSLYRSDRSRGVQYF. The CDR3 DNA sequence: TGTGCCAGCAGTTTATACCGCAGCGATCGAAGCCGAGGGGTGCAGTACTTC.

This rearrangement joins TRBV4-2 to TRBJ2-1; 12 bases fit TRBD2. J was trimmed by 3 bases and V by 1 base; bases with no gene match: 7. This CDR3 spans 18 amino acids. The V gene's germline CDR1 is LGHNA and CDR2 YNFKEQ. CDR3 in amino acids: CASSQGKTSGGVYNEQFF. CDR3 bases: TGTGCCAGCAGCCAAGGAAAGACTAGCGGGGGAGTCTACAATGAGCAGTTCTTC.

This clonotype was observed a few times. J is TRBJ2-5 and V is TRBV4-2, with TRBD2 matching 11 bases. V trimming: 4 bases; J trimming: 3 bases; junction bases outside the gene matches: 10. This CDR3 has 17 residues. Germline values: CDR1 LGHNA, CDR2 YNFKEQ. As DNA, the CDR3 is TGTGCCAGCAGCCCCCACCTGGAGACTAGCGGGGAAGAGACCCAGTACTTC. Protein product: CASSPHLETSGEETQYF.